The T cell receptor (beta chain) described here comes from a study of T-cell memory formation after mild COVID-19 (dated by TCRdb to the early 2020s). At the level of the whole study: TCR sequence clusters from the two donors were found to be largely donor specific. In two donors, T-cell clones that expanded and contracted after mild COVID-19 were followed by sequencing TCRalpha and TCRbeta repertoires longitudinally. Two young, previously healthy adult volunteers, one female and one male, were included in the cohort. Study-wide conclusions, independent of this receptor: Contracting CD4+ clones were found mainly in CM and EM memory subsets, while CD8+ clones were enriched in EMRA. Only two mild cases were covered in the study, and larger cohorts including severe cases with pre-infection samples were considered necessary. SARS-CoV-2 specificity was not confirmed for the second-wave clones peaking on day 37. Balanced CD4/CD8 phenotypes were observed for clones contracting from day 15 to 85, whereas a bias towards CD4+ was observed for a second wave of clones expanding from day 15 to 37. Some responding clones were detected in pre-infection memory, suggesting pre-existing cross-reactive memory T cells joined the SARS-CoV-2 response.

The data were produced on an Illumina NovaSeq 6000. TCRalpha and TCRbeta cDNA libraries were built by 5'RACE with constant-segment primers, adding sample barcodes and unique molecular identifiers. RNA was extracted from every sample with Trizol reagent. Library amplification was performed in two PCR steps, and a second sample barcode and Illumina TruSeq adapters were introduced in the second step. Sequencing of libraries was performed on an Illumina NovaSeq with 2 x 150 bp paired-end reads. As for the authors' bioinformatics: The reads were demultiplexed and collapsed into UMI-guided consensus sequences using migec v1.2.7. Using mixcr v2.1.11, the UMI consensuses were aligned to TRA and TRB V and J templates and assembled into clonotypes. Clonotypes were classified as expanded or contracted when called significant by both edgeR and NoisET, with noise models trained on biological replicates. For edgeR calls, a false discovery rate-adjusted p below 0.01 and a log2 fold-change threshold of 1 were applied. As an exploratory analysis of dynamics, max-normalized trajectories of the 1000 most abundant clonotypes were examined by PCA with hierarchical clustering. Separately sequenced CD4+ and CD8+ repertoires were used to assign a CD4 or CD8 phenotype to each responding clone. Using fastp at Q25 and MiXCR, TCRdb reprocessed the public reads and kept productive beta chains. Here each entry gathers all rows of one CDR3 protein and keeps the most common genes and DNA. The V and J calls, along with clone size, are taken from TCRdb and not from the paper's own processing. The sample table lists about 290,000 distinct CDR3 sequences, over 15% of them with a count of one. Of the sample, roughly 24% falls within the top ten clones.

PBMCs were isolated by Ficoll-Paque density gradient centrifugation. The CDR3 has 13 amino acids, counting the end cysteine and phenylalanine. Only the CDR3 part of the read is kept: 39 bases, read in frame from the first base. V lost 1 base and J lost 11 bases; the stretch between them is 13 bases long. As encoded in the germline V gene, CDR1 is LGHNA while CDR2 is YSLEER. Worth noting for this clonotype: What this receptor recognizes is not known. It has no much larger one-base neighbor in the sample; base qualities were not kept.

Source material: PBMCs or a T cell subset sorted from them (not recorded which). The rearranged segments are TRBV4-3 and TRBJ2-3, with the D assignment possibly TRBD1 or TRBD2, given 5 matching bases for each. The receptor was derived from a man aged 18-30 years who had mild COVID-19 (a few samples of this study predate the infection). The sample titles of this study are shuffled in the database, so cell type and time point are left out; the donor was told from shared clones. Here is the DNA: TGCGCCAGCAGCCAAGGGGTCCAGGGAGAGCAGTATTTT. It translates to CASSQGVQGEQYF.